This T cell receptor (beta chain) was sequenced in a study of blood T cells in healthy people across ages. Study-level points and caveats: Since the PBMCs were unsorted, naive and antigen-experienced cells could not be conclusively compared.

Isolation recovered at least 6 million PBMCs from every sample. This CDR3 region has 18 residues. V was clipped by 5 bases and J by 0 bases, with 19 bases between them. Per the germline V gene, CDR1 is MNHEY and CDR2 is SMNVEV (reference sequence). A note on this clonotype: Its antigen remains unknown.

A second 7 to 11 cycle PCR used barcoded and J-beta primers. TCRdb reprocessed the 5' RACE reads with MiXCR, giving one entry per CDR3 protein. The sample carries about 1.4 million distinct CDR3 sequences, 55% to 75% recorded once. Specimen: blood. The chain links TRBV27 to TRBJ2-2; tentatively, D is TRBD2 (5 bases). The TCR originated in a man between 18 and 35 years old in good health. The CDR3 DNA sequence: TGTGCCAGCAGTCCCCGATGGGAGCGGTTCGCGAACACCGGGGAGCTGTTTTTT. Translated, it gives CASSPRWERFANTGELFF.